Included here is one T cell receptor beta chain sequence, with context. As yet, its antigen is unknown. The entry originates in a study of cytomegalovirus exposure and HLA in healthy donors. It was with 60 Vbeta and 13 Jbeta primers that the PCR ran. Sequencing used immunoSEQ multiplex PCR; TCRdb keeps in-frame clones, though not all of them. The sample has 130,000 or so clones, about 85% seen once. Findings and limits, study-wide: Common viral pathogens were later found to be apparently linked to several of the most significant clusters.

CDR1 is SQVTM, CDR2 ANQGSEA, per germline. The ends were cut back, 5 bases at V and 2 bases at J, with 15 bases in the middle. The CDR3 runs 14 residues. V usage is TRBV29-1 and J usage is TRBJ1-2; D not resolved. The sequence was obtained from a woman in her 30s in good health and CMV-seropositive. Source material: PBMCs. This CDR3 is CSVFSIDLNYGYTF. CDR3 sequence (DNA): TGCAGCGTTTTTTCCATAGACTTAAACTATGGCTACACCTTC.